This TCR beta chain is drawn from a study of cytomegalovirus exposure and HLA in healthy donors. The PCR contained 60 Vbeta and 13 Jbeta primers. Per the original methods: A follow-up analysis tallied about 80 million unique TCR beta chains, roughly 11 million shared. Data came from immunoSEQ multiplex PCR; TCRdb stores just in-frame clones and leaves some out. Clonal size and the V and J genes are those of that table, whereas D and trimming came from the DNA. The sample holds roughly 200,000 clones, about 80% seen once. The count of this clone is one. A junction end diverges from the germline sequence, so it may reflect a read error. The germline CDR1 and CDR2 sequences are MDHEN and SYDVKM. The CDR3 totals 11 residues.

The specimen sequenced was PBMCs. The V call is TRBV28, the J call TRBJ1-1; TRBD1 is a possible D gene (5 bases). The receptor was isolated from a woman in her thirties or forties in good health and CMV-seronegative. The CDR3 nucleotides are TGTGCCAGCAGCCTGGACACTGGAGCTTTCTTT. This encodes CASSLDTGAFF.